This entry describes one T cell receptor (beta chain). As yet, its antigen is unknown. In germline, CDR1 is MDHEN, CDR2 SYDVKM. V gave up 2 bases and J gave up 6 bases; unmatched junction bases: 5. CDR3 length: 15 amino acids. This sample is drawn from a study of CD4+ T cells in melanoma. General study findings and limits: Neoantigen-specific CD4+ T cells in melanoma reportedly had diverse differentiation states. A reported correlation linked neoantigen-specific CD4+ T cells to CD8+, macrophage and B cell function.

Produced via immunoSEQ multiplex PCR; TCRdb's table is partial and in-frame only. The table shows 90,000 to 130,000 clones, with 80% to 95% occurring only once. The sequenced sample was peripheral blood. This TCR was recovered from a human donor with melanoma. This chain links TRBV28 with TRBJ1-4; 8 bases match TRBD1. This chain's CDR3 is CASSLPTGGDEKLFF. In nucleotides, the CDR3 is TGTGCCAGCAGTTTACCTACAGGGGGGGATGAAAAACTGTTTTTT.